A single sample gave rise to the 32 T cell receptor beta chains below, sequenced in a study of blood T cells in healthy people across ages (dated by TCRdb to about 2015). The library was prepared using 5' RACE. TCRdb lists the instrument as Illumina HiSeq 2500. A second 7 to 11 cycle PCR used a sample-barcoded 5' primer and a J-beta primer mix. TCRdb cleaned the public reads at Q25 with fastp, built clones with MiXCR and kept in-frame beta chains. Each entry merges the rows of one CDR3 protein and shows their most common DNA and genes. The sample has some 1 million distinct CDR3 sequences on record, under 55% of them singletons. 15% to 20% of the sample is taken by the ten largest. Sequencing was carried out using blood. The receptors here all came from a woman aged 60-75 years in good health.

Only a few counts were recorded for this clonotype. The chain joins TRBV11-2 to TRBJ2-7; D gene ambiguous. V was pared by 2 bases and J by 4 bases, with 12 bases between. This CDR3 comprises 14 residues. In germline, CDR1 is SGHAT, CDR2 FQNNGV. The CDR3 here is CASSLLVLPYEQYF. The DNA for the CDR3 is TGTGCCAGCAGCTTACTGGTCCTCCCGTACGAGCAGTACTTC.

V is TRBV10-3 and J is TRBJ2-7, with D perhaps TRBD1 or TRBD2 (6 bases each). The CDR3 is 13 residues long. V lost 6 bases, J lost 2 bases, and 11 bases lay in between. Germline V CDR1 and CDR2: ENHRY, SYGVKD. Written as DNA, the CDR3 is TGTGCCATCAGCGGAGGGGACACCTACGAGCAGTACTTC. Amino acid sequence: CAISGGDTYEQYF.

The chain carries TRBV2 and TRBJ2-7; 9 nucleotides line up with TRBD2. This CDR3 is 15 amino acids long. Germline loops: CDR1 SNHLY, CDR2 FYNNEI. V lost 4 bases to trimming and J lost 6 bases; unmatched junction nucleotides: 10. The DNA of the CDR3 is TGTGCCAGCAGTGTGGAGGGACTAGCACTTGGCGAGCAGTACTTC. Encoded protein: CASSVEGLALGEQYF.

The chain uses TRBV5-1 and TRBJ2-7, with D perhaps TRBD1 (6 bases). The CDR3 covers 14 residues. CDR1 and CDR2 (germline): SGHRS, YFSETQ. The V end lost 7 bases, the J end lost 2 bases, and 16 bases lay between the germline ends. The CDR3 nucleotides read TGCGCCAGCGGGCCGGGACATACCACCTACGAGCAGTACTTC. Translated, it gives CASGPGHTTYEQYF.

This chain uses TRBV28 with TRBJ2-3; perhaps TRBD1 as D (6 bases). This CDR3 has 14 amino acids. Germline values: CDR1 MDHEN, CDR2 SYDVKM. Trimming pared 5 bases from V and 4 bases from J, leaving 13 bases between. The CDR3 region has the DNA TGTGCCAGCAGTCTAAACAGGGTCCCAGATACGCAGTATTTT. Protein sequence: CASSLNRVPDTQYF.

The gene calls are TRBV4-1 and TRBJ2-1; D not resolved. Trimming took 0 bases from V and 15 from J, leaving 18 bases between them. Germline lookup yields CDR1 MGHRA and CDR2 YSYEKL. There are 14 residues in the CDR3. In DNA, the CDR3 is TGCGCCAGCAGCCAAGATCTAATGTATCTAGGTCGGTTCTTC. This gives the protein CASSQDLMYLGRFF.

The chain combines TRBV5-1 with TRBJ2-1, with TRBD2 matching 11 bases. Per germline, CDR1 SGHRS and CDR2 YFSETQ. After removal of 0 bases from V and 3 bases from J, the junction contained 2 bases not matched to a gene. This CDR3 is built from 16 residues. The CDR3 sequence: CASSLASGRYYNEQFF. The CDR3 DNA reads as TGCGCCAGCAGCTTGGCTAGCGGGAGGTACTACAATGAGCAGTTCTTC.

In nucleotides, the CDR3 is TGTGCCATCAGTCCCGTGACAGGCTTGACTAACTATGGCTACACCTTC. It codes for CAISPVTGLTNYGYTF. The rearrangement links TRBV10-3 to TRBJ1-2, with TRBD1 as a possible D gene (6 bases). Deletions cut 5 bases from V and 0 bases from J, with 16 bases between. This CDR3 contains 16 residues. Per germline, CDR1 ENHRY and CDR2 SYGVKD.

This clonotype was seen a handful of times. Here the CDR3 reads CSAFPGGVNTEAFF. CDR3 in DNA: TGCAGTGCTTTCCCTGGGGGGGTGAACACTGAAGCTTTCTTT. The V call is TRBV20-1, the J call TRBJ1-1, with a possible D match to TRBD1 (5 bases). Germline CDR1 reads DFQATT; CDR2 reads SNEGSKA (reference sequence). The CDR3 extends over 14 amino acids. Trimming left V 5 bases short and J 0 bases short, with 13 bases between.

The chain links TRBV28 to TRBJ2-7, with D unresolved. In germline, CDR1 is MDHEN, CDR2 SYDVKM. The germline V and J ends were trimmed by 5 bases and 6 bases, with 8 bases remaining between them. CDR3 size: 11 residues. The CDR3 sequence is CASSATFEQYF. The DNA of the CDR3 is TGTGCCAGCAGTGCGACCTTCGAGCAGTACTTC.

A single count supports this clonotype. The genes are TRBV29-1 and TRBJ1-2, with 9 bases matching TRBD1. Looked up from germline, CDR1 is SQVTM and CDR2 is ANQGSEA. The V gene end was trimmed by 6 bases and the J gene end by 8 bases; junction bases not matched to a gene: 10. The CDR3 covers 13 residues. The CDR3 sequence: CSVHTGGLGGYTF. CDR3 DNA: TGCAGCGTCCATACAGGGGGCCTAGGCGGCTACACCTTC.

CDR3 in DNA: TGTGCCACCAGCAGAGGGACTAACCTTAACACAGATACGCAGTATTTT. It encodes CATSRGTNLNTDTQYF. This chain links TRBV15 with TRBJ2-3; D is possibly TRBD2 (6 bases). The CDR3 contains 16 residues. CDR1 is LNHNV, CDR2 YYDKDF, per germline (reference sequence). V gave up 1 base and J gave up 2 bases, with 13 bases separating them.

This clonotype has a handful of counts. V and J are TRBV4-2 and TRBJ2-7; weak D call: TRBD2 (6 bases). Trimming shortened V by 4 bases and J by 2 bases, and 12 bases separated the two germline ends. This CDR3 is built from 14 residues. Looked up from germline, CDR1 is LGHNA and CDR2 is YNFKEQ. CDR3 DNA sequence: TGTGCCAGCAGCCGCCCGGGAGAACCCTACGAGCAGTACTTC. Translating gives CASSRPGEPYEQYF.

A few counts support this clonotype. A much larger clone lies one base from this, so it may be a read error. The chain recombines TRBV7-9 with TRBJ2-7; 11 bases map to TRBD2. The CDR3 contains 16 residues. Germline V gene sequence: CDR1 SEHNR, CDR2 FQNEAQ (reference sequence). The junction had 13 bases not matched to a gene; V was cut back by 5 bases and J by 7 bases. CDR3 coding DNA: TGTGCCAGCAGCCCGACGCTAGCGGGAGGCCGCGGTGAGCAGTACTTC. It encodes CASSPTLAGGRGEQYF.

This clonotype appeared once. The gene calls are TRBV12-5 and TRBJ1-6; 7 nucleotides match TRBD1. This CDR3 comprises 19 residues. Per germline, CDR1 LGHNT and CDR2 FRNRAP. V shed 0 bases and J 9 bases; nucleotides not matched to a gene: 17. CDR3 sequence (DNA): TGTGCTAGTGGTTTGGTAAGGAATGCCGTCGACAGGGATTTTTCACCCCTCCACTTT. It yields the protein CASGLVRNAVDRDFSPLHF.

V gene TRBV6-1 combines with J gene TRBJ2-1, with TRBD1 matching 10 bases. Trimming removed 5 bases from V and 5 bases from J; junction bases left unmatched: 9. The CDR3 extends over 16 amino acids. Germline CDR1 and CDR2: MNHNS and SASEGT. The DNA of the CDR3 is TGTGCCAGCAGTTTGACCGGGACAGGGGTCAACAATGAGCAGTTCTTC. Its translation: CASSLTGTGVNNEQFF.

This clonotype was detected many times. The chain recombines TRBV5-1 with TRBJ2-3; D unresolved. This CDR3 comprises 15 residues. CDR1 and CDR2 from the germline V gene are SGHRS and YFSETQ. V lost 0 bases and J lost 0, with 8 bases in between. Here the CDR3 reads CASSLDSTSTDTQYF. Written as DNA, the CDR3 is TGCGCCAGCAGCTTGGACAGTACTAGCACAGATACGCAGTATTTT.

The chain employs TRBV4-1 and TRBJ1-1; 7 bases match TRBD1. The CDR3 has 12 amino acids. CDR1 is MGHRA, CDR2 YSYEKL, per germline. The V segment lost 4 bases and the J segment 8 bases; nucleotides outside the gene matches: 4. CDR3 residues: CASSPGQWEAFF. Written as DNA, the CDR3 is TGCGCCAGCAGCCCGGGACAGTGGGAAGCTTTCTTT.

This chain joins TRBV10-3 and TRBJ2-1; TRBD2 aligns across 10 bases. Germline CDR1 is ENHRY and CDR2 is SYGVKD. Trimming took 6 bases from V and 6 from J; bases not matched to a gene: 5. This CDR3 comprises 14 residues. CDR3 in amino acids: CAISFWTSGNEQFF. The CDR3 DNA reads as TGTGCCATCAGCTTCTGGACTAGCGGCAATGAGCAGTTCTTC.

The chain is built from TRBV3-1 and TRBJ2-5; no definite D call. Germline loops: CDR1 LGHDT, CDR2 YNNKEL (reference sequence). V lost 1 base and J 0 bases, leaving 6 bases between the germline ends. The CDR3 length is 14 residues. The CDR3 protein is CASSQGHNQETQYF. Here the CDR3 DNA reads TGTGCCAGCAGCCAAGGACATAACCAAGAGACCCAGTACTTC.

The chain has TRBV27 and TRBJ2-6; D remains ambiguous. The CDR3 loop spans 16 amino acids. Germline loops: CDR1 MNHEY, CDR2 SMNVEV (reference sequence). Trimming removed 6 bases from V and 1 base from J, with 13 bases in between. Written as DNA, the CDR3 is TGTGCCAGCAGGCCCATGGGGAAGTCTGGGGCCAACGTCCTGACTTTC. This sequence encodes CASRPMGKSGANVLTF.

In this sample, this clonotype turned up a few times. CDR3 amino acids: CASSPDRVQYF. The CDR3 DNA follows: TGTGCCAGCAGCCCCGACAGAGTCCAGTACTTC. The V gene is TRBV6-6, the J gene TRBJ2-7; perhaps TRBD1 as D (5 bases). CDR1 is MNHNY and CDR2 is SVGAGI in the germline V gene (reference sequence). The CDR3 has 11 residues. V was cut by 6 bases and J by 10 bases, with 13 bases left in between.

This clonotype came up once. This sequence joins TRBV6-5 and TRBJ2-7; 7 bases match TRBD1. The CDR3 spans 14 residues. The germline gives CDR1 MNHEY, CDR2 SVGAGI. The trim removed 8 bases at V and 2 bases at J, leaving 9 bases unmatched. The CDR3 here is CASARTGTAYEQYF. CDR3 in DNA: TGTGCCAGCGCCCGGACTGGGACAGCCTACGAGCAGTACTTC.

The gene calls are TRBV7-9 and TRBJ2-4, with D unresolved. The CDR3 covers 14 residues. Trimming took off 4 bases at V and 3 bases at J, with 10 bases between the two ends. In germline, CDR1 is SEHNR, CDR2 FQNEAQ (reference sequence). The CDR3 sequence: CASSSEVVKNIQYF. The CDR3 DNA is TGTGCCAGCAGCTCAGAAGTAGTCAAAAACATTCAGTACTTC.

This sequence joins TRBV5-4 and TRBJ2-3, with TRBD1 matching 7 bases. Germline trimming cut 4 bases from V and 0 bases from J; bases unmatched to any gene: 8. Germline lookup yields CDR1 SGHNT and CDR2 YYREEE (reference sequence). The length of the CDR3 is 16 residues. In DNA, the CDR3 is TGTGCCAGCAGCCCGGACAGGTTGACTAGCACAGATACGCAGTATTTT. It encodes CASSPDRLTSTDTQYF. The full variable domain, its missing parts supplied by reference TRBV5-4 and TRBJ2-3, is ETGVTQSPTHLIKTRGQQVTLRCSSQSGHNTVSWYQQALGQGPQFIFQYYREEENGRGNFPPRFSGLQFPNYSSELNVNALELDDSALYLCASSPDRLTSTDTQYFGPGTRLTVL.

The chain joins TRBV5-1 to TRBJ2-5, with a weak D call TRBD1 (5 bases). The germline V gene encodes CDR1 SGHRS and CDR2 YFSETQ. This CDR3 has 13 amino acids. Trimming took off 4 bases at V and 5 bases at J, with 12 bases between the two ends. CDR3 coding DNA: TGCGCCAGCAGCCCACAGGCGGCGGAGACCCAGTACTTC. This translates into CASSPQAAETQYF.

This clonotype has just one count. The chain employs TRBV28 and TRBJ2-7; maybe TRBD1 (6 bases). Near its end, the DNA agrees better with TRBJ2-5, so the J call may be wrong. The CDR3 covers 14 residues. Germline-derived CDR1 and CDR2 are MDHEN and SYDVKM. CDR3 DNA sequence: TGTGCCAGCACCGTGAGGGGGTCGGGAGAGACCCAGTACTTC. It yields the protein CASTVRGSGETQYF.

The CDR3 DNA reads as TGTGCCAGCCGTAGCGGGAGCGGGGATGAGCAGTTCTTC. Translating gives CASRSGSGDEQFF. V is TRBV27 and J is TRBJ2-1, with 9 bases that match TRBD2. V trimming: 8 bases; J trimming: 8 bases; junction bases outside the gene matches: 7. CDR1 MNHEY and CDR2 SMNVEV come from the germline V gene (reference sequence). This CDR3 comprises 13 residues.

The chain uses TRBV29-1 and TRBJ2-2, with D unresolved. Germline CDR1 reads SQVTM; CDR2 reads ANQGSEA. The CDR3 spans 13 residues. Trimming shortened V by 4 bases and J by 0 bases, and 6 bases separated the two germline ends. CDR3 residues: CSVVAANTGELFF. The CDR3 DNA reads TGCAGCGTTGTTGCGGCGAACACCGGGGAGCTGTTTTTT.

Note on this clonotype: Just one base apart from a much larger clone, this may be a read error. The gene calls are TRBV5-1 and TRBJ2-5; D is uncertain. The V and J ends lost 3 bases and 7 bases respectively, with 13 bases between them. Germline assignment: CDR1 SGHRS and CDR2 YFSETQ. CDR3 size: 13 residues. CDR3 in amino acids: CASSSVDVATQYF. The CDR3 nucleotides are TGCGCCAGCAGCTCCGTAGATGTAGCGACCCAGTACTTC.

The rearrangement links TRBV20-1 to TRBJ1-4, with D tentatively TRBD1 (5 bases). The CDR3 is 15 residues long. Germline assignment: CDR1 DFQATT and CDR2 SNEGSKA (reference sequence). V dropped 0 bases and J dropped 8 bases, with 16 bases sitting between them. CDR3 protein: CSARDLGGRDEKLFF. The CDR3 DNA reads as TGCAGTGCTAGAGATCTCGGGGGGAGGGACGAAAAACTGTTTTTT.

This clonotype was counted only a few times. The chain combines TRBV20-1 with TRBJ2-1; TRBD2 aligns across 7 bases. Per germline, CDR1 DFQATT and CDR2 SNEGSKA (reference sequence). With V trimmed by 0 bases and J by 3 bases, 5 bases remained unmatched. The CDR3 consists of 15 residues. The CDR3: CSARDQLANYNEQFF. CDR3 nucleotides: TGCAGTGCTAGAGATCAACTAGCGAACTACAATGAGCAGTTCTTC.